This T cell receptor beta chain was documented in a study of blood T cell repertoires in COVID-19. Study-level information: Collection of acute and convalescent COVID-19 samples took place in the United States, Italy and Spain.

The CDR3 has 17 amino acids. V lost 1 base to trimming and J lost 5 bases; unmatched junction nucleotides: 8. Germline assignment: CDR1 LNHNV and CDR2 YYDKDF (reference sequence). Under the authors' procedure: Reference gene primers were amplified, and this amplification served to estimate nucleated cell counts. Clones were read by immunoSEQ multiplex PCR, and TCRdb kept only the in-frame ones, dropping some. V, J and clone size reflect that table, while D and trimming were determined from the DNA. The sample includes approximately 69,000 clones, approximately 83% of them seen just once. The receptor's source is a human donor in a cohort sampled during active COVID-19. The sample taken for sequencing was peripheral blood. The V and J genes are TRBV15 and TRBJ2-1, with TRBD2 identical over 10 bases. The CDR3 DNA is TGTGCCACCAGCAGAGGGGATACTAGCGGGGCTGACAATGAGCAGTTCTTC. It is translated as CATSRGDTSGADNEQFF.